Here is one T cell receptor (beta chain) with its context. This clonotype was seen at least ten times. Its antigen is not yet known. Per-nucleotide qualities are absent, and no much larger clonotype sits a single base away. Only healthy Caucasian donors were included. The twin cohort comprised three pairs of female monozygotic twins, all aged roughly 18 to 29 years. The RNA used for TCR libraries was isolated from peripheral blood mononuclear cells. The library was generated by 5' RACE. Sequencing was carried out with an Illumina HiSeq 2000. A universal primer binding site was added through template switching, and the final cDNA carried a unique molecular identifier so that TCR cDNA molecules could be counted accurately. First-strand cDNA for TCR alpha and beta chains was synthesized from specific primers in the conserved constant-segment region. To control for contamination, every cDNA library was double barcoded, receiving both a SMART-Mk sample barcode and Illumina barcodes. Two successive PCR steps introduced TruSeq adapter sequences along with Illumina sample barcodes. The Illumina HiSeq platform was used with custom primers to sequence TCR alpha and beta cDNA libraries. Regarding the original processing steps: Raw reads were processed with MiGEC to extract unique molecular identifiers, and MiXCR was used to determine CDR3 positions. Recombination models were inferred per individual with the repgenHMM and IGoR tools using an EM algorithm. Shared clonotype analysis was performed with the tcR package in R, normalizing sharing by the product of cloneset sizes. To study raw recombination without the effects of thymic and clonal selection, out-of-frame nonproductive sequences were analyzed. Clones were called with MiXCR by TCRdb after fastp trimmed the public reads at Q25, and only in-frame beta chains were retained. Each CDR3 protein gets just one entry, which takes the most common genes and DNA from the rows behind it. The V and J calls and clone size come from TCRdb's table, not from the authors' own analysis. The sample table holds 650,000 to 800,000 distinct CDR3 sequences, of which around 8.3% were seen once. Of the sample, around 0.98% is held by the ten largest clones.

The CDR3 numbers 15 residues from cysteine through phenylalanine. CDR3 DNA only is kept here, 45 bases in frame from base 1. CDR1 and CDR2 are drawn from the germline V gene (reference sequence): MNHEY, SMNVEV. V and J are truncated by 0 bases and 2 bases respectively, leaving an intervening sequence of 11 bases. This sample is drawn from a study of identical twins (dated by TCRdb to 2016 to 2018). Notes on the research overall: To test whether fetal clonotypes persist, this study deep-sequenced TCR alpha and beta repertoires from monozygotic twins, from unrelated adults of various ages, and from cord blood. Replicate twin experiments were performed at different times using different library preparation protocols to rule out contamination.

Study-level results and caveats: In monozygotic twins, out-of-frame TCR alpha sharing was systematically underestimated by recombination models, although the models agreed with sharing between unrelated individuals. Out-of-frame TCR alpha sequences shared between twins showed an excess of low generation-probability sequences compared with coincidental sharing between unrelated individuals. Abundant cord blood beta clonotypes carried fewer insertions; young adult naive repertoires showed a weaker similar trend, while memory repertoires showed none. Invariant T cells such as MAIT and iNKT could partly confound zero-insertion analyses, though diverse VJ usage argued against this for most clonotypes. A weaker excess of twin sharing was found in beta out-of-frame sequences because the signal-to-noise ratio was lowered by fewer shared sequences. Because the same donors could not be followed over many years, the conclusions relied on cross-sectional statistical analysis.

The same sample was also studied in work on yellow fever vaccine responses in identical twins. The second investigation adds: The authors reported that the T cell response to vaccination in identical twins appeared partly convergent and partly personalized. Focusing on identical twins, the study followed the T cell clones that responded to the vaccine, and did so with precision.

The chain employs TRBV27 and TRBJ2-7; a weak D assignment points to TRBD1 (6 bases agree). The TCR originated in a woman aged 18-29 years in good health. The specimen was PBMCs. The CDR3 corresponds to CASSLSGAPAYEQYF. The bases are TGTGCCAGCAGTTTATCGGGGGCCCCGGCCTACGAGCAGTACTTC.